Listed here are 14 T cell receptor beta chains from one sample, sequenced in a study of blood T cell repertoires in COVID-19. Assay: immunoSEQ multiplex PCR; the TCRdb copy retains only in-frame clones and omits some. The sample has around 250,000 clones, more than 75% seen once. Sequenced input: PBMCs or T cells enriched from blood (not recorded which). The receptors derive from a woman between 45 and 65 years old who had recovered from COVID-19.

V and J are TRBV3-1 (or the pseudogene TRBV3-2) and TRBJ2-3, with D possibly being TRBD1 (6 bases). Germline CDR1 LGHDT, CDR2 YNNKEL (reference sequence). V shed 3 bases and J shed 2 bases, with 12 bases lying between them. The CDR3 consists of 15 residues. CDR3 region: CASSQGATYTDTQYF. CDR3 bases: TGTGCCAGCAGCCAGGGGGCTACGTACACAGATACGCAGTATTTT.

The chain couples TRBV18 to TRBJ1-5, with 9 bases identical to TRBD1. Unmatched junction bases numbered 2, after V lost 6 bases and J lost 2 bases. This CDR3 has 14 amino acids. The germline V gene encodes CDR1 KGHSH and CDR2 LQKENI. In DNA, the CDR3 is TGTGCCAGCTCGCGACAGGGGGGCAATCAGCCCCAGCATTTT. It is translated as CASSRQGGNQPQHF. The full variable domain, in which reference TRBV18 and TRBJ1-5 provide the parts outside the CDR3, is NAGVMQNPRHLVRRRGQEARLRCSPMKGHSHVYWYRQLPEEGLKFMVYLQKENIIDESGMPKERFSAEFPKEGPSILRIQQVVRGDSAAYFCASSRQGGNQPQHFGDGTRLSIL.

The V call is TRBV2, the J call TRBJ1-5; the D is unclear. This CDR3 has 10 amino acids. Trimming took 2 bases from V and 16 from J, leaving 9 bases between them. The germline V gene encodes CDR1 SNHLY and CDR2 FYNNEI. CDR3: CASSELSRHF. The CDR3 region has the DNA TGTGCCAGCAGTGAATTATCGAGACATTTT.

The chain's CDR3 is CASSPRLAYEQYF. The CDR3 nucleotides read TGTGCCAGCAGCCCCAGGCTAGCGTACGAGCAGTACTTC. V gene TRBV3-1 (or the pseudogene TRBV3-2) combines with J gene TRBJ2-7, with a possible D match to TRBD2 (6 bases). The CDR3 is 13 amino acids. The germline CDR1 and CDR2 sequences are LGHDT and YNNKEL (reference sequence). V lost 4 bases, J lost 4 bases, and 11 bases lay in between.

This clone was found once. The rearrangement links TRBV5-1 to TRBJ1-6, with D possibly being TRBD1 (5 bases). The CDR3 covers 15 residues. Germline CDR1 and CDR2: SGHRS and YFSETQ. V was pared by 0 bases and J by 9 bases, with 13 bases between. Here the CDR3 reads CASSLATGSSSPLHF. CDR3 sequence (DNA): TGCGCCAGCAGCTTGGCTACAGGCAGTAGTTCACCCCTCCACTTT.

The chain has TRBV4-2 and TRBJ2-4; D ambiguous. The CDR3 runs to 12 residues. Trimming removed 0 bases from V and 11 bases from J, with 8 bases in between. CDR1 is LGHNA and CDR2 is YNFKEQ in the germline V gene. Here the CDR3 reads CASSQDPRVQYF. The CDR3 DNA sequence: TGTGCCAGCAGCCAAGATCCCCGCGTTCAGTACTTC.

This chain connects TRBV15 to TRBJ2-3; 7 bases agree with TRBD1. This CDR3 has 13 amino acids. The V gene's germline CDR1 is LNHNV and CDR2 YYDKDF (reference sequence). J was trimmed by 14 bases and V by 0 bases; bases with no gene match: 8. The CDR3 nucleotides read TGTGCCACCAGCAGAGATGGCACAGGGGTGCGGTATTTT. Its protein is CATSRDGTGVRYF. The full variable domain, completed using reference TRBV15 and TRBJ2-3, is DAMVIQNPRYQVTQFGKPVTLSCSQTLNHNVMYWYQQKSSQAPKLLFHYYDKDFNNEADTPDNFQSRRPNTSFCFLDIRSPGLGDTAMYLCATSRDGTGVRYFGPGTRLTVL.

The chain carries TRBV7-2 and TRBJ2-3; tentatively, D is TRBD2 (5 bases). Looked up from germline, CDR1 is SGHTA and CDR2 is FQGNSA. This CDR3 contains 14 residues. The ends were cut back, 9 bases at V and 2 bases at J, with 15 bases in the middle. CDR3 sequence (DNA): TGTGCCAGTGAGGGCGGACCAGACACAGATACGCAGTATTTT. As protein: CASEGGPDTDTQYF.

The V call is TRBV6-5, the J call TRBJ2-7; no reliable D call. Trimming cost V 7 bases and J 2 bases, with 15 bases left between them. The CDR3 has 14 residues. The germline V gene encodes CDR1 MNHEY and CDR2 SVGAGI. CDR3 amino acids: CASTPTLGPYEQYF. CDR3 nucleotide sequence: TGTGCCAGCACCCCTACGCTGGGCCCCTACGAGCAGTACTTC.

The chain joins TRBV19 to TRBJ2-4; D call uncertain. CDR1 is LNHDA and CDR2 is SQIVND in the germline V gene (reference sequence). This CDR3 contains 14 residues. Between the trimmed V and J ends, which lost 5 bases and 7 bases, there was a span of 15 bases. This CDR3 reads CASSPGDVRNIQYF. The CDR3 region has the DNA TGTGCCAGTAGTCCTGGAGATGTCCGGAACATTCAGTACTTC.

V usage is TRBV27 and J usage is TRBJ2-1, with D perhaps TRBD1 (5 bases). In germline, CDR1 is MNHEY, CDR2 SMNVEV (reference sequence). The CDR3 extends over 13 amino acids. The ends were cut back, 0 bases at V and 10 bases at J, with 10 bases in the middle. The CDR3 DNA sequence: TGTGCCAGCAGTTTATCTAAGGGGTTAGAGCAGTTCTTC. Amino acid sequence: CASSLSKGLEQFF.

The chain employs TRBV28 and TRBJ2-1; TRBD2 aligns across 10 bases. V lost 7 bases to trimming and J lost 4 bases; unmatched junction nucleotides: 7. This CDR3 has 15 residues. Germline V gene sequence: CDR1 MDHEN, CDR2 SYDVKM. The CDR3 is CASTPTSGAYNEQFF. The CDR3 nucleotides are TGTGCCAGCACCCCTACTAGCGGGGCTTACAATGAGCAGTTCTTC.

V is TRBV27 and J is TRBJ2-2; no firm D call. The CDR3 spans 16 residues. Germline V gives CDR1 MNHEY, CDR2 SMNVEV (reference sequence). V was cut by 5 bases and J by 0 bases, with 13 bases left in between. The CDR3 is CASSVTLLTNTGELFF. In DNA, the CDR3 is TGTGCCAGCAGTGTCACATTATTAACGAACACCGGGGAGCTGTTTTTT.

This chain connects TRBV28 to TRBJ2-7; D might be TRBD2 (6 bases). The CDR3 spans 12 residues. V lost 3 bases to trimming and J lost 6 bases, with 9 bases between them. Germline values: CDR1 MDHEN, CDR2 SYDVKM. CDR3 loop: CASSLRGPEQYF. CDR3 coding DNA: TGTGCCAGCAGTTTGCGGGGACCCGAGCAGTACTTC.